Following are 10 T cell receptor beta chains from one sample sequenced in a study of T cells in women clearing cervical HPV infection. TCRdb's table, derived via immunoSEQ multiplex PCR, lists solely in-frame clones and lacks some. This sample's table has 20,000 to 25,000 clones. Sequencing was carried out using blood buffy coat. These receptor sequences come from a woman aged 18-69 years with a cervical HPV16 infection that either progressed to CIN3+ or cleared (not recorded which).

The CDR3: CASRPLLANIYTF. The CDR3 DNA, read in part, is TGTGCCAGCAGGCCCTTACTAGCGAACATC. The chain has TRBV11-2 and TRBJ1-2; no definite D call. The read finishes 3 residues shy of the CDR3 end, and the germline J gene is used to complete it. CDR1 SGHAT and CDR2 FQNNGV come from the germline V gene. The CDR3 consists of 13 residues. Based on the CDR3 plus reference TRBV11-2 and TRBJ1-2, the full variable domain is EAGVAQSPRYKIIEKRQSVAFWCNPISGHATLYWYQQILGQGPKLLIQFQNNGVVDDSQLPKDRFSAERLKGVDSTLKIQPAKLEDSAVYLCASRPLLANIYTFGSGTRLTVV.

On this clone itself: The read halts 3 residues ahead of the CDR3 end, with the missing end drawn from the germline J gene. The chain couples TRBV4-1 to TRBJ2-3; possibly TRBD1 for D (5 bases). CDR1 and CDR2 (germline): MGHRA, YSYEKL. This CDR3 has 13 residues. Trimming shortened V by 1 base and J by 6 bases, and 8 bases separated the two germline ends. The CDR3 loop is CASSQVKGDTQYF. The CDR3 DNA, read in part, is TGCGCCAGCAGCCAAGTTAAGGGGGATACG.

With respect to this clone: The read falls 3 residues short of the CDR3 end, and the missing part is taken from the germline J gene. This chain uses TRBV18 with TRBJ2-5, with unresolved D. The CDR3 runs to 14 residues. The ends were cut back, 2 bases at V and 2 bases at J, with 9 bases in the middle. CDR1 is KGHSH, CDR2 LQKENI, per germline. The sequenced CDR3 bases are TGTGCCAGCTCACCAGGTGGGCCTCAAGAGACC. It translates to CASSPGGPQET. The entire CDR3 reads CASSPGGPQETQYF.

In the case of this clone: The read ends 3 residues shy of where the CDR3 ends; the end is completed using the germline J gene. The V call is TRBV20-1, the J call TRBJ2-1; D possibly corresponds to TRBD1 (5 bases). Germline V gene lookup returns CDR1 DFQATT and CDR2 SNEGSKA (reference sequence). CDR3 size: 17 residues. The V and J ends lost 0 bases and 0 bases respectively, with 15 bases between them. Incomplete CDR3 DNA: TGCAGTGCTAGAGATCGGGCAGGGATAAGCTCCTACAATGAG. As protein: CSARDRAGISSYNE. The full-length CDR3 reads as CSARDRAGISSYNEQFF.

This clone shows up as medium-sized (0.01 to 0.1%) by frequency. The read terminates 3 residues ahead of where the CDR3 ends, so the germline J gene completes it. The rearrangement joins TRBV2 to TRBJ2-2; 7 bases map to TRBD1. The germline V gene has CDR1 SNHLY and CDR2 FYNNEI. The CDR3 is made up of 15 amino acids. CDR3 DNA, as far as it was read: TGTGCCAGCACCAGGGGGACGAGTCTTGGTGGAAAG. Its translation is CASTRGTSLGGK. The complete CDR3 reads CASTRGTSLGGKLFF.

Concerning this clone itself: The sequence runs out 3 residues before the end of the CDR3; the remainder is reconstructed from the germline J gene. The V gene is TRBV5-8, the J gene TRBJ2-1; D call uncertain. CDR3 length: 12 residues. CDR1 and CDR2 (germline): SGHTS, YDEGEE. Between the trimmed V and J ends, which lost 2 bases and 9 bases, there was a span of 9 bases. The CDR3 loop is CASSFAFGEQFF. The sequenced part of the CDR3 DNA is TGTGCCAGCAGCTTTGCCTTCGGTGAG.

About this clone: The read ends 3 residues shy of where the CDR3 ends; the end is completed using the germline J gene. The chain combines TRBV5-6 with TRBJ1-2; 8 bases match TRBD1. The germline CDR1 and CDR2 sequences are SGHDT and YYEEEE. The CDR3 has 15 residues. The CDR3 bases that were read are TGTGCCAGCAGCCTTGGGACAGGAGGCACAGATACC. Protein: CASSLGTGGTDT. The whole CDR3 protein is CASSLGTGGTDTYTF.

Comments on this clone: The CDR3 extends 3 residues past the end of the read, so its final part is completed from the germline J gene. The chain employs TRBV5-4 and TRBJ2-5, with a tentative D call TRBD2 (5 bases). CDR3 size: 15 residues. Trimming shortened V by 4 bases and J by 3 bases, and 16 bases separated the two germline ends. CDR1 is SGHNT and CDR2 is YYREEE in the germline V gene (reference sequence). The sequenced part of the CDR3 DNA is TGTGCCAGCAGCACCCAGGTTCTAGCAGAAGAGACC. Its translation: CASSTQVLAEET. The CDR3 in full is CASSTQVLAEETQYF.

CDR3 bases read: TGTGCCAGCAGTACCCCCGGGACTCCGGTTTTCACCGGGGAG. This sequence encodes CASSTPGTPVFTGE. The complete CDR3 reads CASSTPGTPVFTGELFF. V usage is TRBV6-2 or TRBV6-3 and J usage is TRBJ2-2; a possible D gene is TRBD2 (6 bases). The CDR3 end falls 3 residues outside the read, so it is completed with the germline J gene. Trimming removed 5 bases at V and 4 bases at J, with 20 bases between. The CDR3 extends over 17 amino acids. The germline V gene has CDR1 MNHEY and CDR2 SVGEGT.

Worth noting for this clone: The CDR3 is cut off 3 residues early in the read; its end comes from the germline J gene. This chain uses TRBV19 with TRBJ1-2; D is possibly TRBD1 (5 bases). This CDR3 contains 15 residues. Germline CDR1 is LNHDA and CDR2 is SQIVND (reference sequence). The CDR3 loop is CASSSYGGVADTYTF. The CDR3 DNA, read in part, is TGTGCCAGTAGTTCCTATGGGGGGGTGGCAGATACC.